This record concerns one T cell receptor (beta chain) sequence. Antigen: not known. The method was immunoSEQ multiplex PCR; TCRdb's version includes in-frame clones alone and lacks a portion of them. The sample lists about 59,000 clones, approximately 82% occurring once. The sample belongs to a study of T cell responses to AZD1222 COVID-19 vaccine. J gave up 7 bases and V 4 bases, and 11 bases lay outside the gene matches. Germline CDR1 reads SGHRS; CDR2 reads YFSETQ. The CDR3 sequence is 15 residues long. Findings and caveats of the study: Clonal diversity may have been underestimated, and the donors were mostly white British, with more females than males.

The J gene is TRBJ2-4, the V gene TRBV5-1, with 7 bases lining up with TRBD2. The TCR sequence derives from an adult in good health. The input for sequencing was peripheral blood, taken on day 0 of AZD1222 vaccination. The CDR3 region is CASSPVGEGGNIQYF. The CDR3 DNA is TGCGCCAGCAGCCCGGTTGGGGAGGGCGGGAACATTCAGTACTTC.